One and the same sample provided the 23 T cell receptor beta chains below, sequenced in a study of cytomegalovirus exposure and HLA in healthy donors. Primers included in the PCR were 60 Vbeta and 13 Jbeta primers. The assay was immunoSEQ multiplex PCR, and TCRdb's table has in-frame clones only and misses some. Among roughly 88,000 clones, about two thirds were seen once, and the ten largest hold roughly 2.6%. Sequencing input: PBMCs. These receptors were taken from a man aged 50-60 years in good health and CMV-seronegative.

This clone was found a few times. The chain links TRBV15 to TRBJ1-1; 8 bases are shared with TRBD1. Trimming cost V 4 bases and J 3 bases; bases outside gene matches: 10. This CDR3 spans 16 amino acids. Per germline, CDR1 LNHNV and CDR2 YYDKDF (reference sequence). In DNA form, the CDR3 reads TGTGCCACCAGCACAGACAGGGGTAGGGGACACACTGAAGCTTTCTTT. Amino acid sequence: CATSTDRGRGHTEAFF. The variable domain in full, with the rest retrieved from reference TRBV15 and TRBJ1-1, is DAMVIQNPRYQVTQFGKPVTLSCSQTLNHNVMYWYQQKSSQAPKLLFHYYDKDFNNEADTPDNFQSRRPNTSFCFLDIRSPGLGDTAMYLCATSTDRGRGHTEAFFGQGTRLTVV.

The chain employs TRBV2 and TRBJ2-5; 7 bases are a match to TRBD1. This CDR3 contains 14 residues. J gave up 1 base and V 6 bases, and 5 bases lay outside the gene matches. Germline lookup yields CDR1 SNHLY and CDR2 FYNNEI. CDR3 sequence reads: CASSPGTVQETQYF. As DNA, the CDR3 is TGTGCCAGCAGCCCCGGGACAGTCCAAGAGACCCAGTACTTC.

V usage is TRBV5-1 and J usage is TRBJ2-5, with D tentatively TRBD1 (8 bases). From germline, CDR1 is SGHRS and CDR2 YFSETQ. The CDR3 has 17 residues. V was shortened by 7 bases and J by 1 base, with 23 bases between the two germline ends. For the CDR3, the DNA is TGCGCCAGCCAGGGGGCTTTCGGACGGGAGGCCCAAGAGACCCAGTACTTC. This gives the protein CASQGAFGREAQETQYF.

The chain employs TRBV18 and TRBJ2-7; tentative D call: TRBD2 (5 bases). The CDR3 is 16 amino acids. The germline V and J ends were trimmed by 0 bases and 4 bases, with 16 bases remaining between them. Germline CDR1 reads KGHSH; CDR2 reads LQKENI. CDR3 DNA: TGTGCCAGCTCACCACCACTTACGGGGTCCCCATACGAGCAGTACTTC. Translated, it gives CASSPPLTGSPYEQYF.

This rearrangement joins TRBV19 to TRBJ1-1; 7 positions match TRBD1. The CDR3 covers 14 residues. The germline V gene encodes CDR1 LNHDA and CDR2 SQIVND (reference sequence). With V trimmed by 2 bases and J by 4 bases, 4 bases remained unmatched. CDR3 in amino acids: CASSIKGGATEAFF. CDR3 sequence (DNA): TGTGCCAGTAGTATAAAAGGGGGCGCCACTGAAGCTTTCTTT. Complete variable domain (other parts from reference TRBV19 and TRBJ1-1): DGGITQSPKYLFRKEGQNVTLSCEQNLNHDAMYWYRQDPGQGLRLIYYSQIVNDFQKGDIAEGYSVSREKKESFPLTVTSAQKNPTAFYLCASSIKGGATEAFFGQGTRLTVV.

This sequence joins TRBV19 and TRBJ2-7; TRBD1 is a possible D gene (6 bases). With 5 bases removed from V and 11 bases from J, the gap between germline ends came to 19 bases. CDR1 LNHDA and CDR2 SQIVND come from the germline V gene (reference sequence). The CDR3 runs 13 residues. CDR3 DNA: TGTGCCAGTAGTGACCGGACAGACCTCAACAAGTACTTC. It specifies CASSDRTDLNKYF.

This chain links TRBV29-1 with TRBJ1-4; the D gene is possibly TRBD1 (5 bases). Germline loops: CDR1 SQVTM, CDR2 ANQGSEA. The CDR3 extends over 11 amino acids. The CDR3 DNA reads as TGCGTGGGTGGGGCCGGTGAAAAACTGTTTTTT. It encodes CVGGAGEKLFF. The whole variable domain, remainder taken from reference TRBV29-1 and TRBJ1-4, is SAVISQKPSRDICQRGTSLTIQCQVDSQVTMMFWYRQQPGQSLTLIATANQGSEATYESGFVIDKFPISRPNLTFSTLTVSNMSPEDSSIYLCVGGAGEKLFFGSGTQLSVL.

The chain couples TRBV19 to TRBJ2-5, with 8 bases fitting TRBD1. CDR1 and CDR2 (germline): LNHDA, SQIVND (reference sequence). V shed 3 bases and J 9 bases; nucleotides not matched to a gene: 6. There are 13 residues in the CDR3. The CDR3 loop is CASSIGTGGAQYF. Here the CDR3 DNA reads TGTGCCAGTAGTATTGGGACAGGTGGGGCCCAGTACTTC.

This chain links TRBV7-2 with TRBJ2-7, with a tentative D call TRBD2 (6 bases). The V gene lost 3 bases and the J gene lost 2 bases, with 11 bases spanning the gap. The V gene's germline CDR1 is SGHTA and CDR2 FQGNSA. The CDR3 is 14 amino acids. The CDR3 reads CASSLGGAPYEQYV. The CDR3 bases are TGTGCCAGCAGCTTGGGGGGAGCCCCCTACGAGCAGTACGTC.

This clone was seen more than once but under ten times. J is TRBJ2-7 and V is TRBV10-1, with 7 bases that match TRBD1. Germline CDR1 and CDR2: WNHNN and SYGVQD (reference sequence). V shed 2 bases, J shed 1 base, and the junction held 17 bases outside the gene matches. The CDR3 is 19 residues long. The CDR3 loop reads CASSESSTGKGPQSYEQYF. The CDR3 nucleotides read TGCGCCAGCAGTGAGAGTTCGACAGGGAAAGGACCACAATCCTACGAGCAGTACTTC.

The chain has TRBV5-6 and TRBJ2-2; D unresolved. V was clipped by 0 bases and J by 3 bases, with 6 bases between them. CDR3 length: 14 residues. The germline V gene has CDR1 SGHDT and CDR2 YYEEEE. CDR3 residues: CASSLAPYTGELFF. The CDR3 DNA reads as TGTGCCAGCAGCTTGGCTCCGTACACCGGGGAGCTGTTTTTT.

The chain couples TRBV25-1 to TRBJ2-2; a weak D match, TRBD2 (7 bases). Between the trimmed V and J ends, which lost 3 bases and 4 bases, there was a span of 12 bases. This CDR3 is 15 amino acids long. Per germline, CDR1 MGHDK and CDR2 SYGVNS. CDR3 sequence: CASSDFGGPTGELFF. CDR3 bases: TGTGCCAGCAGTGATTTCGGGGGGCCCACCGGGGAGCTGTTTTTT. Full variable domain (rest looked up from reference TRBV25-1 and TRBJ2-2): EADIYQTPRYLVIGTGKKITLECSQTMGHDKMYWYQQDPGMELHLIHYSYGVNSTEKGDLSSESTVSRIRTEHFPLTLESARPSHTSQYLCASSDFGGPTGELFFGEGSRLTVL.

The gene calls are TRBV9 and TRBJ2-1; 7 positions agree with TRBD2. With V trimmed by 4 bases and J by 1 base, 5 bases remained unmatched. There are 15 residues in the CDR3. Germline CDR1 SGDLS, CDR2 YYNGEE. The CDR3 spells CASSLDSGSYNEQFF. The CDR3 region has the DNA TGTGCCAGCAGCCTGGATAGCGGGTCCTACAATGAGCAGTTCTTC.

The chain recombines TRBV18 with TRBJ2-1, with 9 bases lining up with TRBD2. The junction had 7 bases not matched to a gene; V was cut back by 6 bases and J by 4 bases. The germline V gene has CDR1 KGHSH and CDR2 LQKENI. CDR3 length equals 15 residues. The CDR3 spells CASSFQTSGYNEQFF. Written as DNA, the CDR3 is TGTGCCAGCTCTTTTCAGACTAGCGGTTACAATGAGCAGTTCTTC.

This clone has just a few counts. V usage is TRBV5-4 and J usage is TRBJ1-4; the D gene is possibly TRBD1 (6 bases). With 4 bases removed from V and 7 bases from J, the gap between germline ends came to 17 bases. This CDR3 is built from 15 residues. From germline, CDR1 is SGHNT and CDR2 YYREEE (reference sequence). The CDR3 reads CASSTRQDLSEKLFF. In nucleotides, the CDR3 is TGTGCCAGCAGCACAAGACAGGATCTGAGTGAAAAACTGTTTTTT.

Here the CDR3 DNA reads TGTGCCCACGGGGTCCGACTCGGAGATACGCAGTATTTT. Protein sequence: CAHGVRLGDTQYF. The rearrangement joins TRBV30 to TRBJ2-3, with D perhaps matching TRBD2 (5 bases). The CDR3 length is 13 residues. The V end lost 8 bases, the J end lost 5 bases, and 17 bases lay between the germline ends. Germline V lookup: CDR1 GTSNPN, CDR2 SVGIG (reference sequence).

This chain uses TRBV7-2 with TRBJ2-7; 8 bases map to TRBD2. The CDR3 is 16 residues long. CDR1 SGHTA and CDR2 FQGNSA come from the germline V gene. The V segment lost 2 bases and the J segment 7 bases; nucleotides outside the gene matches: 13. CDR3 coding DNA: TGTGCCAGCAGCTTATATGGCCTAGCGGGTATGGGGGAGCAGTACTTC. Translated: CASSLYGLAGMGEQYF.

V is TRBV6-6 and J is TRBJ2-7; TRBD1 aligns across 7 bases. The CDR3 totals 15 residues. V lost 6 bases to trimming and J lost 0 bases; unmatched junction nucleotides: 8. Per germline, CDR1 MNHNY and CDR2 SVGAGI (reference sequence). For the CDR3, the DNA is TGTGCCAGCAGAGATACAGGGGAAAGCTCCTACGAGCAGTACTTC. This codes for CASRDTGESSYEQYF.

The CDR3 here is CSVGTSVTQDNEQFF. The CDR3 nucleotides are TGCAGCGTTGGGACTAGCGTTACCCAAGACAATGAGCAGTTCTTC. The chain links TRBV29-1 to TRBJ2-1; 9 nucleotides line up with TRBD2. CDR3 size: 15 residues. Germline V lookup: CDR1 SQVTM, CDR2 ANQGSEA. V shed 4 bases, J shed 5 bases, and the junction held 9 bases outside the gene matches.

The chain has TRBV18 and TRBJ2-3; the match to TRBD1 covers 7 bases. The CDR3 runs to 16 residues. Germline CDR1 is KGHSH and CDR2 is LQKENI. V lost 4 bases and J lost 4; bases outside the gene matches: 11. CDR3 in DNA: TGTGCCAGCTCACAACCGGGACAGACCGCCCCAGATACGCAGTATTTT. It yields the protein CASSQPGQTAPDTQYF.

The chain is built from TRBV7-3 and TRBJ2-1; D is unclear. Germline V gene sequence: CDR1 SGHTA, CDR2 FQGTGA. CDR3 length: 15 residues. Trimming shortened V by 2 bases and J by 0 bases, and 8 bases separated the two germline ends. The CDR3 sequence is CASSLGPSSYNEQFF. CDR3 nucleotides: TGTGCCAGCAGCTTAGGCCCAAGCTCCTACAATGAGCAGTTCTTC.

J is TRBJ2-5 and V is TRBV7-9, with 10 bases that match TRBD2. Trimming cost V 5 bases and J 4 bases; bases outside gene matches: 10. The CDR3 is made up of 16 amino acids. Germline CDR1 reads SEHNR; CDR2 reads FQNEAQ (reference sequence). CDR3 protein: CASSPSVAGGSETQYF. In nucleotides, the CDR3 is TGTGCCAGCAGCCCCTCCGTAGCGGGAGGCTCAGAGACCCAGTACTTC.

The V and J genes are TRBV6-1 and TRBJ2-7; D is unresolved. Trimming removed 6 bases from V and 0 bases from J, with 9 bases in between. This CDR3 has 13 amino acids. Germline V gene sequence: CDR1 MNHNS, CDR2 SASEGT. For the CDR3, the DNA is TGTGCCAGCAGGGTCCGTAGCTCCTACGAGCAGTACTTC. Its translation: CASRVRSSYEQYF.